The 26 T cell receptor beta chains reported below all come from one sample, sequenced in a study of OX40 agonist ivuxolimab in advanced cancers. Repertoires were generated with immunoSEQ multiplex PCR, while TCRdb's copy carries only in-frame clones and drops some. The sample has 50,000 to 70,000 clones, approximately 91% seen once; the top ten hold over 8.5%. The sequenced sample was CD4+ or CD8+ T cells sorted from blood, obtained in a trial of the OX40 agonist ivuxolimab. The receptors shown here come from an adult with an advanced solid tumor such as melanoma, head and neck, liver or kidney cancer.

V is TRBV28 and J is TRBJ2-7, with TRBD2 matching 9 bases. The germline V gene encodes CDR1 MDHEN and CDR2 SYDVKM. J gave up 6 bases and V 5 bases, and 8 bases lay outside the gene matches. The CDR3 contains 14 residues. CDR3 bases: TGTGCCAGCAGTCTCGGCGGGGGGGCAGCCGAGCAGTACGTC. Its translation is CASSLGGGAAEQYV.

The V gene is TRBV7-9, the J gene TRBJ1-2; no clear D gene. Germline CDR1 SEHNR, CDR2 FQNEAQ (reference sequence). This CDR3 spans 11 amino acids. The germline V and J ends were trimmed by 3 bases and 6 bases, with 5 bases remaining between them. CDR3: CASSLGDGYTF. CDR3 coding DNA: TGTGCCAGCAGCTTGGGTGATGGCTACACCTTC.

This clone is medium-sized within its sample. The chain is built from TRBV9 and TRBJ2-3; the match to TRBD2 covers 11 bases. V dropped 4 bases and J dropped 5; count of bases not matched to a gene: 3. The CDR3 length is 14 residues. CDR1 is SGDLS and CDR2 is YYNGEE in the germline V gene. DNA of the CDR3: TGTGCCAGCAGCACTAGCGGGAGACAAGATACGCAGTATTTT. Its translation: CASSTSGRQDTQYF. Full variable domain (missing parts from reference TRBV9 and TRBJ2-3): DSGVTQTPKHLITATGQRVTLRCSPRSGDLSVYWYQQSLDQGLQFLIQYYNGEERAKGNILERFSAQQFPDLHSELNLSSLELGDSALYFCASSTSGRQDTQYFGPGTRLTVL.

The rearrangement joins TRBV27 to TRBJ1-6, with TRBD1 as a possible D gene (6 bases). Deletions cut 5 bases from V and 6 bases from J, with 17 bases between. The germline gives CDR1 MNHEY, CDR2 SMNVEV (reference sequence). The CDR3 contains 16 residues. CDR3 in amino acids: CASSAPGGAVNSPLHF. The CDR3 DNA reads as TGTGCCAGCAGTGCCCCGGGGGGGGCAGTTAATTCACCCCTCCACTTT.

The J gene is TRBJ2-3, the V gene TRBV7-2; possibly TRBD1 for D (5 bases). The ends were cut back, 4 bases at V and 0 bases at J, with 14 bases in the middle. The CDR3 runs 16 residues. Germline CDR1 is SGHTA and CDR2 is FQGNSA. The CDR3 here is CASSSPTETSTDTQYF. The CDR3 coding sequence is TGTGCCAGCAGCTCACCGACAGAGACTAGCACAGATACGCAGTATTTT.

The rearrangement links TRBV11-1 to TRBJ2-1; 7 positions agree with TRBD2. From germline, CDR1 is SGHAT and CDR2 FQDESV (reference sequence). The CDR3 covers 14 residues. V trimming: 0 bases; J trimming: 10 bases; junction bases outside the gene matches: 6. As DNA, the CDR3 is TGTGCCAGCAGCTTAGCGGGAGGGCCCGGGGAGCAGTTCTTC. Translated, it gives CASSLAGGPGEQFF.

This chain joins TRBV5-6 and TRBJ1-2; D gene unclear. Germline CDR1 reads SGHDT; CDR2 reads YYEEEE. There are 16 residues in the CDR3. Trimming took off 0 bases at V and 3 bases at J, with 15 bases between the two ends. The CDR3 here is CASSLGAEVLDYGYTF. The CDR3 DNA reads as TGTGCCAGCAGCTTGGGAGCGGAGGTTCTGGACTATGGCTACACCTTC.

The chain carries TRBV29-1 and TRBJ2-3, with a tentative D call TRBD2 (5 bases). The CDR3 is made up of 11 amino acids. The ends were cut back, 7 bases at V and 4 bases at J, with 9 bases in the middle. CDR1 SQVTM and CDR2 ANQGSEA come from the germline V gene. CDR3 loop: CSAGSADTQYF. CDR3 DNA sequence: TGCAGCGCTGGGAGTGCAGATACGCAGTATTTT.

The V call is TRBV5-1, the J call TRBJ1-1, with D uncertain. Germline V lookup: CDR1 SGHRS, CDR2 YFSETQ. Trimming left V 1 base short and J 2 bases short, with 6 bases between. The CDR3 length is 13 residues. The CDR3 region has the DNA TGCGCCAGCAGCTTGACCCCAAACACTGAAGCTTTCTTT. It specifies CASSLTPNTEAFF.

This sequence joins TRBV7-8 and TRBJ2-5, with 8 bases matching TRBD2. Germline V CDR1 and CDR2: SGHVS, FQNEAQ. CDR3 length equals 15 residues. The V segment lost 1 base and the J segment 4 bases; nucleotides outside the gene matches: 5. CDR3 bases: TGTGCCAGCAGCTTAGAGGGACTAGGAGGAGAGACCCAGTACTTC. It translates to CASSLEGLGGETQYF.

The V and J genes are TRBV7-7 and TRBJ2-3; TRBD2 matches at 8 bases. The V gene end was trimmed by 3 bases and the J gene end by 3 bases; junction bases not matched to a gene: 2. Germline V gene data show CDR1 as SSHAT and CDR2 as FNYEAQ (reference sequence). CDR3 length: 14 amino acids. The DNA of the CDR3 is TGTGCCAGCAGCTTCGCGGGGGGTACAGATACGCAGTATTTT. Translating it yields CASSFAGGTDTQYF.

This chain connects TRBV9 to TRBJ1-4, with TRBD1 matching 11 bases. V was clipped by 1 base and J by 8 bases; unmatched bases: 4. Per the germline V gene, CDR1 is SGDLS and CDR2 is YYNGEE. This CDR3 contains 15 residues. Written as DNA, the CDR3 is TGTGCCAGCAGCGTATGGGACAGGGGGAGGGAAAAACTGTTTTTT. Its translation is CASSVWDRGREKLFF.

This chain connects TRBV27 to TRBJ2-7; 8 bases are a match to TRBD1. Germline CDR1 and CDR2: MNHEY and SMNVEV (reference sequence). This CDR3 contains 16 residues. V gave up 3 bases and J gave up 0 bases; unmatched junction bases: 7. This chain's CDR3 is CASSFPGQAVSYEQYV. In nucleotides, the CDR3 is TGTGCCAGCAGTTTCCCGGGACAGGCAGTCTCCTACGAGCAGTACGTC.

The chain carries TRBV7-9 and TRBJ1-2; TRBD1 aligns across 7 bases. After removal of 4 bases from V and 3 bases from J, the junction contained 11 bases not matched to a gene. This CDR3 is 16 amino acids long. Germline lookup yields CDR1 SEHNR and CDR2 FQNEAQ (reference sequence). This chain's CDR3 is CASSSPGQTPDYGYTF. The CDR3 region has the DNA TGTGCCAGCAGCTCACCGGGACAGACCCCTGACTATGGCTACACCTTC.

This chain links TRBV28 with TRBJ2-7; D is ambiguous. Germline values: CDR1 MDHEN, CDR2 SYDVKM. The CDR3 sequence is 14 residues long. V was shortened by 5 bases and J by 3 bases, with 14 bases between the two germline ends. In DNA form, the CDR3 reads TGTGCCAGCAGTACTCCCCAGTCGCTCTACGAGCAGTACTTC. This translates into CASSTPQSLYEQYF.

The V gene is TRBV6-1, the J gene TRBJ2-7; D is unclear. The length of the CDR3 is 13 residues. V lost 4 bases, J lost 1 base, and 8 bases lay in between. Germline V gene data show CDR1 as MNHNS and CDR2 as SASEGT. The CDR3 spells CASSARLSYEQYV. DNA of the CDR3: TGTGCCAGCAGTGCGCGCCTATCCTACGAGCAGTACGTC.

CDR3 sequence: CASSIEQYEAFF. The DNA for the CDR3 is TGTGCCAGTAGTATAGAACAGTATGAAGCTTTCTTT. The chain links TRBV19 to TRBJ1-1; no clear D gene. There are 12 residues in the CDR3. V was cut by 0 bases and J by 7 bases, with 6 bases left in between. Per the germline V gene, CDR1 is LNHDA and CDR2 is SQIVND (reference sequence).

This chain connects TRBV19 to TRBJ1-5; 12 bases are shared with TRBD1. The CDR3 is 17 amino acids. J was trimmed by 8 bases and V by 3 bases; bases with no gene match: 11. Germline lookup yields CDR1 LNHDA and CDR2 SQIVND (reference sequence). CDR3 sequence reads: CASSILTGTGGAEPQHF. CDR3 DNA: TGTGCCAGTAGTATCCTCACCGGGACAGGGGGCGCGGAGCCCCAGCATTTT.

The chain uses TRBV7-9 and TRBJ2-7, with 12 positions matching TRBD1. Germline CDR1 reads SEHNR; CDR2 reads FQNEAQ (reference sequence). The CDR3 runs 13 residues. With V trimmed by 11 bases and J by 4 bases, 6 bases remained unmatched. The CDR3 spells CAVLGQGAYEQYF. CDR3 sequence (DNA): TGTGCCGTGTTGGGACAGGGGGCTTACGAGCAGTACTTC.

The CDR3, as DNA: TGCAGCGTTGTTGAGGGTAGCTTAGGGCCCCAGCATTTT. Amino acid sequence: CSVVEGSLGPQHF. The chain recombines TRBV29-1 with TRBJ1-5; D remains unclear. Germline lookup yields CDR1 SQVTM and CDR2 ANQGSEA. Deletions cut 4 bases from V and 9 bases from J, with 16 bases between. The CDR3 loop spans 13 amino acids.

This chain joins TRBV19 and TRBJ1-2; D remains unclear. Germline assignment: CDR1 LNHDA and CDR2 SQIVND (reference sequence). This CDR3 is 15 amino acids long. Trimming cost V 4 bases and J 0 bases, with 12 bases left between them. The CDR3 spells CASSTWTEPNYGYTF. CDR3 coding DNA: TGTGCCAGTAGTACCTGGACCGAGCCTAACTATGGCTACACCTTC.

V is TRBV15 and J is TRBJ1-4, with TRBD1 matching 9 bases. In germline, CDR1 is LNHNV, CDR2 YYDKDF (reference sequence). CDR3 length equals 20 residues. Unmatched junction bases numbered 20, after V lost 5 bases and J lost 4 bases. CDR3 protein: CATSVAPGQGEALGNEKLFF. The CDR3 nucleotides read TGTGCCACCAGCGTCGCCCCGGGACAGGGAGAGGCGTTGGGTAATGAAAAACTGTTTTTT.

In DNA, the CDR3 is TGTGCCAGCAGCTTAGCGGGCCGGGACTCGTCCTACGAGCAGTACTTC. This sequence encodes CASSLAGRDSSYEQYF. The rearrangement links TRBV7-8 to TRBJ2-7; tentatively, D is TRBD2 (6 bases). Trimming shortened V by 0 bases and J by 1 base, and 13 bases separated the two germline ends. In germline, CDR1 is SGHVS, CDR2 FQNEAQ. This CDR3 region has 16 residues.

CDR3 sequence: CASSQEENWNEQFF. The CDR3 DNA follows: TGCGCCAGCAGCCAAGAAGAGAATTGGAATGAGCAGTTCTTC. The rearrangement uses TRBV4-3 and TRBJ2-1; no definite D call. Germline-derived CDR1 and CDR2 are LGHNA and YSLEER. V lost 0 bases and J 7 bases, leaving 10 bases between the germline ends. The CDR3 runs 14 residues.

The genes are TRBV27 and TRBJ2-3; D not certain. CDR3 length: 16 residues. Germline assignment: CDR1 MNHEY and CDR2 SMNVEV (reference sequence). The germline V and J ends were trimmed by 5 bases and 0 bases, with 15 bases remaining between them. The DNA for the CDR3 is TGTGCCAGCAGTCCCAGATCTCGGATTAGCACAGATACGCAGTATTTT. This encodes CASSPRSRISTDTQYF.

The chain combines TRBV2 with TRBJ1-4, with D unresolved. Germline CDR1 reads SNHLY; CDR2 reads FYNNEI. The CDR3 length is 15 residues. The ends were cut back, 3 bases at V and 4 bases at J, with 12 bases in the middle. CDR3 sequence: CASSDRETDNEKLFF. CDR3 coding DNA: TGTGCCAGCAGTGACCGGGAGACCGATAATGAAAAACTGTTTTTT.